Below, 24 T cell receptor beta chains from the same sample are listed, as sequenced in a study of metastatic and nonmetastatic thyroid tumors. Each patient went into thyroid surgery without having received any treatment. Via MiXCR, TCRdb re-called the PCR reads. The repertoire consists of more than 10,000 clones, with about 32% occurring once and the leading ten covering around a sixth. Material: tumor tissue. Receptors were obtained from a male donor with papillary thyroid cancer or a benign thyroid nodule (not recorded which). Some clones in this sample may be carry-over from other donors' samples.

The CDR3: CASCSVGVNEQFF. In DNA form, the CDR3 reads TGTGCCAGCTGCTCGGTTGGGGTCAATGAGCAGTTCTTC. This sequence joins TRBV7-2 and TRBJ2-1; D is uncertain. Per germline, CDR1 SGHTA and CDR2 FQGNSA. The CDR3 spans 13 residues. V lost 8 bases, J lost 6 bases, and 14 bases lay in between.

By share, this clone ranks as medium-sized. The rearrangement links TRBV11-1 to TRBJ1-1, with D perhaps matching TRBD1 (6 bases). Germline-derived CDR1 and CDR2 are SGHAT and FQDESV (reference sequence). V shed 4 bases and J shed 4 bases, with 10 bases lying between them. The CDR3 contains 13 residues. The CDR3 spells CASSYLQGTEAFF. CDR3 DNA: TGTGCCAGCAGCTACTTACAGGGCACTGAAGCTTTCTTT.

There are many counts of this clone. The CDR3 reads CASSFSLAGVLGEQFF. CDR3 DNA sequence: TGTGCCAGCAGCTTTTCACTAGCGGGAGTGCTTGGTGAGCAGTTCTTC. V gene TRBV5-4 combines with J gene TRBJ2-1, with 11 bases matching TRBD2. The CDR3 runs to 16 residues. Germline trimming cut 2 bases from V and 9 bases from J; bases unmatched to any gene: 10. CDR1 and CDR2 (germline): SGHNT, YYREEE (reference sequence).

V is TRBV30 and J is TRBJ2-7, with 7 positions matching TRBD2. The CDR3 runs to 13 residues. CDR1 GTSNPN and CDR2 SVGIG come from the germline V gene (reference sequence). V was pared by 0 bases and J by 6 bases, with 5 bases of the junction left unmatched. The CDR3 DNA sequence: TGTGCCTGGAGTGTGGGGAGGGCGGGCGAGCAGTACTTC. It specifies CAWSVGRAGEQYF.

The chain couples TRBV5-1 to TRBJ2-1, with 11 bases that match TRBD1. Germline trimming cut 4 bases from V and 8 bases from J; bases unmatched to any gene: 5. Germline CDR1 and CDR2: SGHRS and YFSETQ. The CDR3 covers 14 residues. The CDR3 is CASSPGQGVDEQFF. The DNA for the CDR3 is TGCGCCAGCAGCCCGGGACAGGGGGTGGATGAGCAGTTCTTC.

This chain uses TRBV30 with TRBJ1-6; 9 bases agree with TRBD1. The CDR3 has 15 residues. Germline loops: CDR1 GTSNPN, CDR2 SVGIG (reference sequence). The V and J ends lost 5 bases and 6 bases, in that order; junction bases with no gene match: 8. The CDR3 sequence is CAWGYRDRVNSPLHF. Written as DNA, the CDR3 is TGTGCCTGGGGTTATCGGGACAGGGTTAATTCACCCCTCCACTTT.

The V and J genes are TRBV20-1 and TRBJ2-5; 7 bases map to TRBD2. Germline assignment: CDR1 DFQATT and CDR2 SNEGSKA (reference sequence). This CDR3 is 17 amino acids long. The J segment lost 5 bases and the V segment lost 0 bases, leaving 15 bases of the junction unmatched. CDR3 nucleotide sequence: TGCAGTGCTAGAGATTCGGGAAACGGGGGGTATCGTGAGACCCAGTACTTC. It specifies CSARDSGNGGYRETQYF.

Judged by abundance, this clone is medium-sized. This chain uses TRBV19 with TRBJ2-7; D tentatively reads TRBD1 or TRBD2 (5 bases each). With 7 bases removed from V and 6 bases from J, the gap between germline ends came to 16 bases. Germline V gene sequence: CDR1 LNHDA, CDR2 SQIVND (reference sequence). The CDR3 length is 13 residues. The CDR3 DNA reads TGTGCCAGTATGGGGGTAAGACAGTCCGAGCAGTACTTC. It encodes CASMGVRQSEQYF. Looking up the rest from reference TRBV19 and TRBJ2-7 gives the full variable domain: DGGITQSPKYLFRKEGQNVTLSCEQNLNHDAMYWYRQDPGQGLRLIYYSQIVNDFQKGDIAEGYSVSREKKESFPLTVTSAQKNPTAFYLCASMGVRQSEQYFGPGTRLTVT.

This clone was seen only a few times. This chain joins TRBV12-3 or TRBV12-4 and TRBJ1-5; D is perhaps TRBD1 (5 bases). The CDR3 extends over 19 amino acids. V was cut by 3 bases and J by 7 bases, with 28 bases left in between. The DNA for the CDR3 is TGTGCCAGCAGTTTTGCCTCATTGCCGGGACTGGGACCCGGACAGCCCCAGCATTTT. Encoded protein: CASSFASLPGLGPGQPQHF.

This clone was picked up many times. The gene calls are TRBV3-1 and TRBJ2-1; 9 bases map to TRBD2. The CDR3 has 17 residues. The V gene end was trimmed by 0 bases and the J gene end by 8 bases; junction bases not matched to a gene: 11. Germline CDR1 LGHDT, CDR2 YNNKEL (reference sequence). The chain's CDR3 is CASSQDLAGGALDEQFF. The DNA of the CDR3 is TGTGCCAGCAGCCAAGATTTGGCGGGGGGGGCCTTGGATGAGCAGTTCTTC.

This sequence joins TRBV5-1 and TRBJ1-4; D is ambiguous. The V end lost 1 base, the J end lost 8 bases, and 12 bases lay between the germline ends. Germline CDR1 and CDR2: SGHRS and YFSETQ. The CDR3 loop spans 14 amino acids. Here the CDR3 reads CASSLTALEEKLFF. In DNA form, the CDR3 reads TGCGCCAGCAGCTTGACAGCCCTCGAGGAAAAACTGTTTTTT.

This clone rates as medium-sized (0.01 to 0.1%). The genes are TRBV2 and TRBJ1-2; 8 bases map to TRBD1. J gave up 5 bases and V 6 bases, and 11 bases lay outside the gene matches. This CDR3 is 15 amino acids long. CDR1 SNHLY and CDR2 FYNNEI come from the germline V gene. CDR3 DNA: TGTGCCAGCAGGGCAACAGGGGGGGAAGGATATGGCTACACCTTC. Encoded protein: CASRATGGEGYGYTF.

The genes are TRBV7-2 and TRBJ2-1; 10 bases line up with TRBD2. Germline-derived CDR1 and CDR2 are SGHTA and FQGNSA. Trimming removed 1 base from V and 6 bases from J; junction bases left unmatched: 3. The CDR3 is 15 amino acids. CDR3 DNA sequence: TGTGCCAGCAGCTTAGGCAGCGGGAGGGGCAATGAGCAGTTCTTC. This encodes CASSLGSGRGNEQFF.

The chain uses TRBV4-1 and TRBJ1-6; perhaps TRBD1 as D (5 bases). V dropped 0 bases and J dropped 4 bases, with 16 bases sitting between them. In germline, CDR1 is MGHRA, CDR2 YSYEKL. This CDR3 region has 18 residues. CDR3 sequence reads: CASSQDTGGDQYNSPLHF. CDR3 nucleotide sequence: TGCGCCAGCAGCCAAGATACGGGGGGGGACCAATATAATTCACCCCTCCACTTT.

With respect to this clone: Compared with germline, one end of the junction differs, possibly owing to a read error. The rearrangement links TRBV9 to TRBJ1-2, with unresolved D. The CDR3 extends over 14 amino acids. In germline, CDR1 is SGDLS, CDR2 YYNGEE. CDR3 loop: CASSVHSPNNGYTF. Here the CDR3 DNA reads TGTGCCAGCAGCGTACATAGCCCTAACAATGGCTACACCTTC.

This clone was seen ten or more times. The sample holds other DNA sequences that translate to the same CDR3. The chain recombines TRBV9 with TRBJ2-3, with TRBD2 matching over 8 bases. The CDR3 consists of 17 residues. CDR1 and CDR2 from the germline V gene are SGDLS and YYNGEE. Trimming took 0 bases from V and 3 from J; bases not matched to a gene: 9. The CDR3 bases are TGTGCCAGCAGCGTAGCACCCCCGGGACTAGGGACAGATACGCAGTATTTT. This sequence encodes CASSVAPPGLGTDTQYF.

This clone has just one count. One end of the junction does not line up with germline, which may come from a read error. The rearrangement links TRBV4-1 to TRBJ1-2; D ambiguous. The CDR3 extends over 17 amino acids. Per the germline V gene, CDR1 is MGHRA and CDR2 is YSYEKL. CDR3 sequence: CTSSQPDRDTINYGYTF. The CDR3 coding sequence is TGCACCAGCAGCCAACCGGACCGGGATACCATTAACTATGGCTACACCTTC.

The chain recombines TRBV15 with TRBJ2-1, with TRBD2 matching 11 bases. This CDR3 region has 15 residues. V was pared by 0 bases and J by 14 bases, with 9 bases of the junction left unmatched. The V gene's germline CDR1 is LNHNV and CDR2 YYDKDF (reference sequence). In nucleotides, the CDR3 is TGTGCCACCAGCAGAGATCTAGCGGGAGGTGCCCGGGAGTTCTTC. This gives the protein CATSRDLAGGAREFF.

This clone was seen many times. Different DNA sequences within this sample yield the same CDR3. The rearrangement joins TRBV12-3 or TRBV12-4 to TRBJ2-2, with a possible D match to TRBD2 (5 bases). Between the trimmed V and J ends, which lost 1 base and 6 bases, there was a span of 12 bases. This CDR3 has 15 residues. Here the CDR3 reads CASSLGILGPGELFF. The CDR3 region has the DNA TGTGCCAGCAGTTTAGGAATACTAGGCCCCGGGGAGCTGTTTTTT.

The chain is built from TRBV19 and TRBJ1-2; TRBD1 is a possible D gene (6 bases). Between the trimmed V and J ends, which lost 5 bases and 5 bases, there was a span of 15 bases. Germline V gene sequence: CDR1 LNHDA, CDR2 SQIVND (reference sequence). This CDR3 has 14 residues. For the CDR3, the DNA is TGTGCCAGTAGTGTAAATAGACAGGCGTATGGCTACACCTTC. As protein: CASSVNRQAYGYTF.

V gene TRBV5-1 combines with J gene TRBJ2-7, with a weak D call TRBD1 (6 bases). Trimming cost V 1 base and J 5 bases, with 10 bases left between them. This CDR3 contains 13 residues. Germline V gives CDR1 SGHRS, CDR2 YFSETQ. CDR3 nucleotide sequence: TGCGCCAGCAGCTTGACCTACAGGGACGAGCAGTACTTC. Its protein is CASSLTYRDEQYF.

This clone was seen ten or more times. The CDR3, as DNA: TGTGCCAGCAGCTTAGTGGGGGCAGGGGATGGCTACACCTTC. It specifies CASSLVGAGDGYTF. The V gene is TRBV7-9, the J gene TRBJ1-2; D may be TRBD1 (6 bases). The V end lost 1 base, the J end lost 6 bases, and 12 bases lay between the germline ends. This CDR3 has 14 amino acids. Per germline, CDR1 SEHNR and CDR2 FQNEAQ (reference sequence).

The chain recombines TRBV20-1 with TRBJ2-1; 10 nucleotides align to TRBD2. The CDR3 is 14 residues long. The V gene's germline CDR1 is DFQATT and CDR2 SNEGSKA (reference sequence). With 2 bases clipped from V and 3 bases from J, the junction kept 1 base outside the gene matches. The CDR3 DNA follows: TGCAGTGCTAGAAGCGGGAGGGACTACAATGAGCAGTTCTTC. It specifies CSARSGRDYNEQFF.

The CDR3 DNA sequence: TGTGCCAGCAGCACGGTGTTTGACGAGCAGTACTTC. Encoded protein: CASSTVFDEQYF. This chain uses TRBV5-6 with TRBJ2-7; no clear D gene. The CDR3 sequence is 12 residues long. The germline gives CDR1 SGHDT, CDR2 YYEEEE. The V and J ends lost 4 bases and 5 bases respectively, with 10 bases between them. Complete variable domain (other parts from reference TRBV5-6 and TRBJ2-7): DAGVTQSPTHLIKTRGQQVTLRCSPKSGHDTVSWYQQALGQGPQFIFQYYEEEERQRGNFPDRFSGHQFPNYSSELNVNALLLGDSALYLCASSTVFDEQYFGPGTRLTVT.